The 15 T cell receptor beta chains below all came from one sample that was sequenced in a study of cytomegalovirus exposure and HLA in healthy donors (dated by TCRdb to the late 2010s). The protocol used for the library was the immunoSEQ multiplex PCR assay. For the multiplex PCR, a mixture combining 60 forward primers for TCR Vbeta segments and 13 reverse primers for TCR Jbeta segments was used. TCRdb took this table from immuneACCESS and kept in-frame rearrangements with V and J called. Such tables lack part of the clones; where checked against another copy, unresolved V genes explain under half of the gap, and the rest is unexplained. This sample lists 180,000 or so clones; more than 75% were detected once. The ten top clones hold 2% to 3% of the sample. Sequencing was done on a sample of PBMCs. The source of these receptors is a woman in her 30s in good health and CMV-seropositive.

The chain uses TRBV6-1 and TRBJ1-6, with D possibly matching TRBD1 (5 bases). The germline gives CDR1 MNHNS, CDR2 SASEGT. Trimming removed 7 bases at V and 4 bases at J, with 11 bases between. This CDR3 contains 14 residues. CDR3 in amino acids: CASTPGGYNSPLHF. The CDR3 nucleotides read TGTGCCAGCACCCCGGGGGGATATAATTCACCCCTCCACTTT.

The V call is TRBV5-6, the J call TRBJ1-2, with a possible D match to TRBD1 (5 bases). This CDR3 spans 14 amino acids. V lost 1 base and J lost 4, with 11 bases in between. Germline CDR1 and CDR2: SGHDT and YYEEEE. This CDR3 is CASSLIQGSYGYTF. The CDR3 nucleotides are TGTGCCAGCAGCTTGATTCAGGGTTCCTATGGCTACACCTTC.

This clone was observed a few times. The chain is built from TRBV28 and TRBJ2-2; TRBD1 agrees at 9 bases. CDR1 and CDR2 from the germline V gene are MDHEN and SYDVKM. V shed 6 bases, J shed 4 bases, and the junction held 6 bases outside the gene matches. This CDR3 contains 15 residues. CDR3 coding DNA: TGTGCCAGCAGAGTGGGACAGGGTTTCACCGGGGAGCTGTTTTTT. Its protein is CASRVGQGFTGELFF. Full variable domain (missing parts from reference TRBV28 and TRBJ2-2): DVKVTQSSRYLVKRTGEKVFLECVQDMDHENMFWYRQDPGLGLRLIYFSYDVKMKEKGDIPEGYSVSREKKERFSLILESASTNQTSMYLCASRVGQGFTGELFFGEGSRLTVL.

Written as DNA, the CDR3 is TGTGCCAGCGGGTCGACAGCTTATAATTCACCCCTCCACTTT. Protein: CASGSTAYNSPLHF. This rearrangement joins TRBV6-5 to TRBJ1-6, with a weak D call TRBD1 (5 bases). Trimming pared 8 bases from V and 4 bases from J, leaving 12 bases between. The CDR3 runs to 14 residues. Looked up from germline, CDR1 is MNHEY and CDR2 is SVGAGI.

This chain connects TRBV4-2 to TRBJ2-7; D is ambiguous. Between the trimmed V and J ends, which lost 0 bases and 1 base, there was a span of 4 bases. The CDR3 sequence is 13 residues long. The germline CDR1 and CDR2 sequences are LGHNA and YNFKEQ. The CDR3 protein is CASSQDRSYEQYF. The CDR3 DNA reads as TGTGCCAGCAGCCAAGACAGATCCTACGAGCAGTACTTC.

This chain connects TRBV16 to TRBJ2-1; D is possibly TRBD1 (6 bases). Germline loops: CDR1 KGHSY, CDR2 FQNENV. The CDR3 extends over 16 amino acids. V gave up 2 bases and J gave up 0 bases, with 11 bases separating them. The DNA for the CDR3 is TGTGCCAGCAGCCAAAGTAGGACAGCCTCCTACAATGAGCAGTTCTTC. It encodes CASSQSRTASYNEQFF.

This clone has only a few counts. The chain combines TRBV7-2 with TRBJ1-1; 11 bases fit TRBD1. Germline trimming cut 2 bases from V and 6 bases from J; bases unmatched to any gene: 5. In germline, CDR1 is SGHTA, CDR2 FQGNSA. The CDR3 extends over 15 amino acids. The CDR3 DNA sequence: TGTGCCAGCAGCTTAAGGTGGGGACAGGGGGCTGAAGCTTTCTTT. This gives the protein CASSLRWGQGAEAFF.

The CDR3 is CASSPWTSGGAIDTQYF. Written as DNA, the CDR3 is TGTGCCAGCAGTCCTTGGACTAGCGGGGGGGCTATAGATACGCAGTATTTT. The gene calls are TRBV27 and TRBJ2-3; TRBD2 agrees at 15 bases. This CDR3 comprises 17 residues. V dropped 5 bases and J dropped 5; count of bases not matched to a gene: 8. From germline, CDR1 is MNHEY and CDR2 SMNVEV (reference sequence).

The genes are TRBV6-5 and TRBJ2-3; 11 bases match TRBD1. Germline loops: CDR1 MNHEY, CDR2 SVGAGI. After removal of 5 bases from V and 6 bases from J, the junction contained 7 bases not matched to a gene. The CDR3 runs 15 residues. The CDR3 bases are TGTGCCAGCAGTCAATCCGGGACAGGGGGTGATACGCAGTATTTT. Protein product: CASSQSGTGGDTQYF.

CDR3 loop: CASSEFGTSGNYEQYF. CDR3 DNA sequence: TGCGCCAGCAGTGAGTTTGGGACTAGCGGGAACTACGAGCAGTACTTC. This chain connects TRBV10-2 to TRBJ2-7; 13 bases agree with TRBD2. Germline lookup yields CDR1 WSHSY and CDR2 SAAADI. This CDR3 has 16 residues. Trimming removed 1 base from V and 3 bases from J; junction bases left unmatched: 3.

The chain has TRBV7-8 and TRBJ2-7, with 9 bases aligning to TRBD2. Germline CDR1 is SGHVS and CDR2 is FQNEAQ. After removal of 5 bases from V and 3 bases from J, the junction contained 8 bases not matched to a gene. The CDR3 loop spans 15 amino acids. The CDR3 loop is CASSQGGTSHYEQYF. Here the CDR3 DNA reads TGTGCCAGCAGCCAGGGGGGGACTAGCCACTACGAGCAGTACTTC.

The chain couples TRBV7-3 to TRBJ1-1; no definite D call. The CDR3 is 13 amino acids. Germline CDR1 SGHTA, CDR2 FQGTGA. V was trimmed by 0 bases and J by 3 bases, leaving 5 bases between them. CDR3 DNA: TGTGCCAGCAGCTTAACGTTCGACACTGAAGCTTTCTTT. Its protein is CASSLTFDTEAFF.

V and J are TRBV7-9 and TRBJ1-4; D might be TRBD1 (5 bases). Looked up from germline, CDR1 is SEHNR and CDR2 is FQNEAQ (reference sequence). Trimming pared 1 base from V and 5 bases from J, leaving 11 bases between. This CDR3 region has 15 residues. The CDR3 protein is CASSLGPGLNEKLFF. Here the CDR3 DNA reads TGTGCCAGCAGCTTAGGTCCAGGGTTAAATGAAAAACTGTTTTTT.

The chain couples TRBV23-1 to TRBJ2-7, with a weak D call TRBD2 (6 bases). TRBV23-1 is marked as an open reading frame, function uncertain. V was clipped by 6 bases and J by 5 bases, with 17 bases between them. This CDR3 spans 14 amino acids. DNA for the CDR3: TGCGCCAGCAGACATCCCGGGACTGACGACGAGCAGTACTTC. Its translation: CASRHPGTDDEQYF.

The rearrangement uses TRBV27 and TRBJ1-1; D is possibly TRBD1 (5 bases). Germline V lookup: CDR1 MNHEY, CDR2 SMNVEV (reference sequence). The V gene lost 11 bases and the J gene lost 3 bases, with 13 bases spanning the gap. The CDR3 consists of 12 residues. CDR3 nucleotide sequence: TGTGCCGTCAGGGTCGGTGACACTGAAGCTTTCTTT. It codes for CAVRVGDTEAFF.